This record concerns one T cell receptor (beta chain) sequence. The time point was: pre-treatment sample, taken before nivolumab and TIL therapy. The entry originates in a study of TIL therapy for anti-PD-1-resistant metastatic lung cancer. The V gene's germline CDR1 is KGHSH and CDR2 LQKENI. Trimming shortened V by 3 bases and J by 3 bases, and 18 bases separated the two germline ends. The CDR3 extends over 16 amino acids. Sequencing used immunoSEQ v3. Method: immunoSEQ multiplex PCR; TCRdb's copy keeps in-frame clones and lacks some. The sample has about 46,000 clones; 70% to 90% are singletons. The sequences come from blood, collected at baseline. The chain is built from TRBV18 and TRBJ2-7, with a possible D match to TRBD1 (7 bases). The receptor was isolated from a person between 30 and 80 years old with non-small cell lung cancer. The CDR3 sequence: CASSPESRGDIYEQYF. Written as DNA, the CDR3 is TGTGCCAGCTCACCTGAGAGCAGGGGGGACATCTACGAGCAGTACTTC.